What follows are 27 T cell receptor beta chains derived from one specimen sequenced in a study of regulatory T cells in long-lasting Graves disease. The TCR beta library used iRepertoire HTBI primers with Arm-PCR amplification of CDR3. TCRdb re-analysed the multiplex PCR reads in MiXCR, keeping a single row per CDR3 protein. The sample shows 600,000 to 650,000 distinct CDR3 sequences, around 17% of them seen only once. The time point: newly diagnosed GD, antithyroid drugs for less than 3 months. Making the TCR library involved RNA that had been extracted from PBMCs. These data were likewise used in another study, on T cells in Graves' hyperthyroidism and ophthalmopathy.

The sequencing used peripheral blood mononuclear cells (PBMCs), collected at new diagnosis, from a patient treated with antithyroid drugs. The receptors derive from a woman in her twenties or thirties with Graves disease.

This clonotype was counted a single time. This chain connects TRBV20-1 to TRBJ2-7; no clear D. Between the trimmed V and J ends, which lost 0 bases and 0 bases, there was a span of 12 bases. Germline loops: CDR1 DFQATT, CDR2 SNEGSKA (reference sequence). The CDR3 length is 15 residues. The CDR3 sequence is CSARDLIGDSYEQYF. Written as DNA, the CDR3 is TGCAGTGCTAGAGACCTCATAGGAGACTCCTACGAGCAGTACTTC.

In regard to this clonotype: A much bigger clone sits one base away, suggesting this may be a read error. This chain links TRBV7-9 with TRBJ2-2; weak D call: TRBD1 (6 bases). The germline CDR1 and CDR2 sequences are SEHNR and FQNEAQ (reference sequence). The CDR3 consists of 14 residues. The CDR3 DNA is TGTGCCAGCAGCAACAGGGTAAACACCGGGGAGCTGCTTTTT. Translated, it gives CASSNRVNTGELLF.

Comments on this clonotype: A much larger clone lies a single base off, so this may be a read error. The J gene is TRBJ2-2, the V gene TRBV24-1, with D maybe TRBD1 (5 bases). The CDR3 contains 15 residues. Germline loops: CDR1 KGHDR, CDR2 SFDVKD. The CDR3 loop is CATSDKGYDTRELFF. The CDR3 nucleotides are TGTGCCACCAGTGATAAGGGGTATGACACCAGGGAGCTGTTTTTT.

In its sample, this clonotype was seen many times. J is TRBJ1-1 and V is TRBV12-3 or TRBV12-4; the D is unclear. V was clipped by 5 bases and J by 0 bases, with 16 bases between them. The CDR3 contains 16 residues. As DNA, the CDR3 is TGTGCCAGCAGTCCACGACGGACCCTAATGAACACTGAAGCTTTCTTT. It is translated as CASSPRRTLMNTEAFF.

This clonotype was found many times. V gene TRBV7-9 combines with J gene TRBJ2-7; 8 bases match TRBD1. Germline V gene sequence: CDR1 SEHNR, CDR2 FQNEAQ (reference sequence). The trim removed 5 bases at V and 3 bases at J, leaving 12 bases unmatched. The length of the CDR3 is 16 residues. The CDR3 sequence is CASSRDRGQANYEQYF. The CDR3 nucleotides are TGTGCCAGCAGCAGAGACAGGGGACAGGCGAACTACGAGCAGTACTTC.

This clonotype has a single count. This chain connects TRBV4-1 to TRBJ1-6; no firm D call. Germline CDR1 MGHRA, CDR2 YSYEKL. The CDR3 contains 15 residues. V lost 4 bases to trimming and J lost 5 bases, with 12 bases between them. CDR3 nucleotide sequence: TGCGCCAGCAGCCTAGGGCATGTCGATAATTCACCCCTCCACTTT. Amino acid sequence: CASSLGHVDNSPLHF.

The chain joins TRBV18 to TRBJ1-6; D is unclear. The V end lost 6 bases, the J end lost 7 bases, and 16 bases lay between the germline ends. CDR1 is KGHSH, CDR2 LQKENI, per germline. The CDR3 is 15 residues long. In DNA form, the CDR3 reads TGTGCCAGCTCGCCGGGAGTCTATGAGAATTCACCCCTCCACTTT. This encodes CASSPGVYENSPLHF.

The sample holds many counts of this clonotype. The chain has TRBV28 and TRBJ2-3, with TRBD1 as a possible D gene (6 bases). CDR3 length: 14 residues. Trimming shortened V by 10 bases and J by 0 bases, and 14 bases separated the two germline ends. Germline V lookup: CDR1 MDHEN, CDR2 SYDVKM. The CDR3 is CATTGTLSTDTQYF. CDR3 nucleotides: TGTGCCACGACCGGGACACTGAGCACAGATACGCAGTATTTT.

The rearrangement links TRBV5-1 to TRBJ1-1; no reliable D call. V was clipped by 0 bases and J by 5 bases, with 14 bases between them. The CDR3 runs to 15 residues. Germline V lookup: CDR1 SGHRS, CDR2 YFSETQ. DNA for the CDR3: TGCGCCAGCAGCTTGGTTGGGCTGTCGGTGACTGAAGCTTTCTTT. It codes for CASSLVGLSVTEAFF.

This clonotype was counted between two and nine times. The chain uses TRBV20-1 and TRBJ1-5; 7 bases align to TRBD1. CDR3 size: 15 residues. Germline-derived CDR1 and CDR2 are DFQATT and SNEGSKA (reference sequence). Trimming at V came to 0 bases and at J to 5 bases, leaving 7 bases not matched to a gene. The CDR3 DNA is TGCAGTGCTAGAGATCAAGGAGGGGGCGATCAGCCCCAGCATTTT. This codes for CSARDQGGGDQPQHF.

At least ten counts were recorded for this clonotype. The chain links TRBV18 to TRBJ1-2; D may be TRBD1 (5 bases). V was trimmed by 3 bases and J by 2 bases, leaving 10 bases between them. The CDR3 has 14 amino acids. Germline V CDR1 and CDR2: KGHSH, LQKENI. The CDR3 reads CASSPQGVNYGYTF. The CDR3 bases are TGTGCCAGCTCACCCCAAGGGGTGAACTATGGCTACACCTTC.

This clonotype was recorded a few times. J is TRBJ2-7 and V is TRBV19; D gene uncertain. The CDR3 consists of 18 residues. Trimming removed 3 bases from V and 2 bases from J, with 23 bases in between. CDR1 LNHDA and CDR2 SQIVND come from the germline V gene (reference sequence). CDR3 nucleotide sequence: TGTGCCAGTAGTATGAAAGTGTCTCACAGAGATTTTCCCTACGAGCAGTACTTC. Protein sequence: CASSMKVSHRDFPYEQYF.

The chain has TRBV29-1 and TRBJ2-1; the match to TRBD2 covers 8 bases. Germline V gene data show CDR1 as SQVTM and CDR2 as ANQGSEA. The V gene end was trimmed by 7 bases and the J gene end by 3 bases; junction bases not matched to a gene: 5. This CDR3 spans 13 amino acids. The CDR3, as DNA: TGCAGCGGTGGACTAGCTCACTACAATGAGCAGTTCTTC. It translates to CSGGLAHYNEQFF.

This clonotype showed up many times. CDR3 bases: TGTGCCAGCAGCTTAGATCCGGTTCAGAATGAGCAGTTCTTC. This sequence encodes CASSLDPVQNEQFF. The chain is built from TRBV7-2 and TRBJ2-1; no clear D. Germline CDR1 reads SGHTA; CDR2 reads FQGNSA. The CDR3 contains 14 residues. Trimming shortened V by 1 base and J by 7 bases, and 11 bases separated the two germline ends.

The rearrangement uses TRBV29-1 and TRBJ2-1; 11 bases map to TRBD2. CDR3 size: 15 residues. CDR1 SQVTM and CDR2 ANQGSEA come from the germline V gene. The J segment lost 0 bases and the V segment lost 6 bases, leaving 4 bases of the junction unmatched. CDR3 region: CSVFTSGGSYNEQFF. CDR3 bases: TGCAGCGTGTTCACTAGCGGGGGCTCCTACAATGAGCAGTTCTTC.

With respect to this clonotype: One end of the junction is discordant with germline, which a read error may explain. V gene TRBV4-1 combines with J gene TRBJ2-5; 7 nucleotides line up with TRBD1. This CDR3 has 13 amino acids. Germline-derived CDR1 and CDR2 are MGHRA and YSYEKL. As DNA, the CDR3 is TGTGCCAGCAGCCAGGGGACAGAAGAGACCCAGTACTTC. Translation gives CASSQGTEETQYF.

This clonotype was observed at least ten times. This chain connects TRBV12-3 or TRBV12-4 to TRBJ1-2; D uncertain. Trimming left V 7 bases short and J 4 bases short, with 10 bases between. The CDR3 loop spans 12 amino acids. DNA of the CDR3: TGTGCCAGCACACGGGCCTCCTATGGCTACACCTTC. Amino acids: CASTRASYGYTF.

This clonotype was picked up a small number of times. This chain uses TRBV28 with TRBJ2-3; D gene uncertain. The CDR3 is 14 residues long. CDR1 is MDHEN and CDR2 is SYDVKM in the germline V gene. Deletions cut 3 bases from V and 6 bases from J, with 13 bases between. CDR3 bases: TGTGCCAGCAGTTTTGTGGTTGAGTGGGATACGCAGTATTTT. It translates to CASSFVVEWDTQYF.

This clonotype was observed a few times. The rearrangement joins TRBV7-9 to TRBJ2-6, with D hard to call. The germline gives CDR1 SEHNR, CDR2 FQNEAQ (reference sequence). The CDR3 is made up of 17 amino acids. The V and J ends lost 1 base and 0 bases respectively, with 10 bases between them. CDR3 DNA sequence: TGTGCCAGCAGCTTAGGGATTTCAAGCTCTGGGGCCAACGTCCTGACTTTC. It yields the protein CASSLGISSSGANVLTF.

This clonotype has just a few counts. V is TRBV4-2 and J is TRBJ1-2; tentative D call: TRBD1 (6 bases). The CDR3 sequence is 16 residues long. Germline values: CDR1 LGHNA, CDR2 YNFKEQ. Trimming left V 1 base short and J 3 bases short, with 15 bases between. CDR3 coding DNA: TGTGCCAGCAGCCAAGTCGGGGGGCGGCGAGACTATGGCTACACCTTC. Encoded protein: CASSQVGGRRDYGYTF.

The chain uses TRBV19 and TRBJ1-1; D might be TRBD1 (5 bases). V was shortened by 3 bases and J by 0 bases, with 11 bases between the two germline ends. Germline lookup yields CDR1 LNHDA and CDR2 SQIVND (reference sequence). The length of the CDR3 is 15 residues. The chain's CDR3 is CASSIAGLMNTEAFF. Written as DNA, the CDR3 is TGTGCCAGTAGTATTGCAGGGCTGATGAACACTGAAGCTTTCTTT.

There are many counts of this clonotype. The V call is TRBV6-1, the J call TRBJ1-5, with a tentative D call TRBD1 (5 bases). The CDR3 spans 15 residues. Trimming cost V 5 bases and J 2 bases, with 13 bases left between them. The germline V gene encodes CDR1 MNHNS and CDR2 SASEGT. Here the CDR3 DNA reads TGTGCCAGCAGTAGGGACGTCGCGGGCAATCAGCCCCAGCATTTT. This translates into CASSRDVAGNQPQHF.

This clonotype was seen repeatedly, ten times or more. V usage is TRBV6-1 and J usage is TRBJ1-5, with a possible D match to TRBD1 (6 bases). The CDR3 sequence is 15 residues long. Germline assignment: CDR1 MNHNS and CDR2 SASEGT. Trimming cost V 5 bases and J 0 bases, with 11 bases left between them. In DNA, the CDR3 is TGTGCCAGCAGTCCTACAGGGCATAGCAATCAGCCCCAGCATTTT. It encodes CASSPTGHSNQPQHF.

The chain carries TRBV2 and TRBJ2-2; D is tentatively TRBD1 or TRBD2 (6 bases each). This CDR3 has 11 residues. V lost 6 bases and J lost 9, with 8 bases in between. The germline V gene has CDR1 SNHLY and CDR2 FYNNEI. This chain's CDR3 is CASRGGWELFF. CDR3 sequence (DNA): TGTGCCAGCAGGGGGGGCTGGGAGCTGTTTTTT. The full variable domain, rest sourced from reference TRBV2 and TRBJ2-2, is EPEVTQTPSHQVTQMGQEVILRCVPISNHLYFYWYRQILGQKVEFLVSFYNNEISEKSEIFDDQFSVERPDGSNFTLKIRSTKLEDSAMYFCASRGGWELFFGEGSRLTVL.

Ten or more counts support this clonotype. The chain links TRBV30 to TRBJ1-5; D is uncertain. Germline lookup yields CDR1 GTSNPN and CDR2 SVGIG (reference sequence). Trimming stripped 3 bases from V and 4 bases from J, with 10 bases between. The CDR3 loop spans 13 amino acids. The CDR3 here is CAWSPWGNQPQHF. The CDR3 coding sequence is TGTGCCTGGAGCCCGTGGGGAAATCAGCCCCAGCATTTT.

This clonotype was picked up a small number of times. V and J are TRBV20-1 and TRBJ2-2; no firm D call. V shed 6 bases and J shed 1 base, with 9 bases lying between them. This CDR3 region has 13 residues. CDR1 DFQATT and CDR2 SNEGSKA come from the germline V gene (reference sequence). The CDR3 here is CSAARQNTGELFF. CDR3 nucleotides: TGCAGTGCGGCCCGACAGAACACCGGGGAGCTGTTTTTT.

This clonotype was counted a single time. One end of the junction is discordant with germline, which a read error may explain. This sequence joins TRBV20-1 and TRBJ2-7, with 10 positions matching TRBD1. Germline V lookup: CDR1 DFQATT, CDR2 SNEGSKA (reference sequence). This CDR3 is built from 13 residues. The CDR3 region is CRTSGTGAYGQYF. CDR3 nucleotides: TGCAGAACCTCCGGGACAGGGGCCTACGGGCAGTACTTC.